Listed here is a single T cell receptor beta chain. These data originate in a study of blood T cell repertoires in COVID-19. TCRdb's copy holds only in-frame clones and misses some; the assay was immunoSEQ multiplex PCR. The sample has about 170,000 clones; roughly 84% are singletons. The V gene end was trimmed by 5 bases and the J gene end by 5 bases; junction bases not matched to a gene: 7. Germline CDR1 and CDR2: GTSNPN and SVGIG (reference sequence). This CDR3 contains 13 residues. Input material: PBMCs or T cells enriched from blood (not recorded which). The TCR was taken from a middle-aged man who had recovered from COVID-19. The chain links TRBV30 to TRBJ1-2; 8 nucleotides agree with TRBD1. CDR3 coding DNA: TGTGCCTGGGGCGGACAGGGTCAGTATGGCTACACCTTC. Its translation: CAWGGQGQYGYTF.